This T cell receptor beta chain was recovered during a study of T cells in Graves' hyperthyroidism and ophthalmopathy. Study observations and caveats: Ophthalmopathy could be told apart from stable hyperthyroidism with a 13 V-J model. Ophthalmopathy, which appeared later, was predicted by the model a median approximately 6.7 months before onset. Also found in blood were most expanded thyroid clonotypes above 0.001.

Trimming took 10 bases from V and 3 from J, leaving 16 bases between them. Germline CDR1 is ENHRY and CDR2 is SYGVKD. This CDR3 has 13 residues. Amplified TCR beta CDR3 regions derived from RNA transcripts. When the TCR CDR3 underwent first-round RT-PCR, the HTBI primer set was used. TCRdb used MiXCR to reprocess the multiplex PCR reads, holding one entry per CDR3 protein. Of approximately 200,000 distinct CDR3 sequences in the sample, about 16% were seen once. This clonotype was found a few times. Its cognate antigen is unknown. The TCR was taken from a man aged 35 to 55 with Graves' hyperthyroidism. The specimen was blood. This chain uses TRBV10-3 with TRBJ2-7; D perhaps matches TRBD2 (6 bases). The CDR3 DNA reads TGTGCCACCCAAACCGGCGGGGACTACGAGCAGTACTTC. Its translation is CATQTGGDYEQYF.